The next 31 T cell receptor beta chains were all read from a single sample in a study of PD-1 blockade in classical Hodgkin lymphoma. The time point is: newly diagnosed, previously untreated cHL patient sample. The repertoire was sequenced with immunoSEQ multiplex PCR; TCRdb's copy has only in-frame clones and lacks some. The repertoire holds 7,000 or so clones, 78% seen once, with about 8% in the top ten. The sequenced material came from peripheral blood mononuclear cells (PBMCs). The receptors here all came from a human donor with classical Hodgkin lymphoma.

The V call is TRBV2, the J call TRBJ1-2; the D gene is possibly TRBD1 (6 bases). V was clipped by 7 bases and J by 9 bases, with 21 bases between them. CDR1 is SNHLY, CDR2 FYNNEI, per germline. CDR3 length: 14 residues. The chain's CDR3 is CASTQIRGQIRYTF. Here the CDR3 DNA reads TGTGCCAGCACCCAGATACGGGGGCAAATACGCTACACCTTC.

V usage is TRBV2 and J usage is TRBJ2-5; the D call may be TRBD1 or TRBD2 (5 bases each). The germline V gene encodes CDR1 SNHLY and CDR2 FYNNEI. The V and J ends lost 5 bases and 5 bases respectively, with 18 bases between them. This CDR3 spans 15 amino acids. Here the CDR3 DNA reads TGTGCCAGCAGTCCCCCTGGGGGTCTTGGGGAGACCCAGTACTTC. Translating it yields CASSPPGGLGETQYF.

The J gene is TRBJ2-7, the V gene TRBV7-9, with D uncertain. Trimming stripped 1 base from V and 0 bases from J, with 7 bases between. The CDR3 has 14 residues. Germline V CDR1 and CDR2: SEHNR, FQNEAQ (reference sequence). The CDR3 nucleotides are TGTGCCAGCAGCTTAGGTGAGAGCTCCTACGAGCAGTACTTC. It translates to CASSLGESSYEQYF. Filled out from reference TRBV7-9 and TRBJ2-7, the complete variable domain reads DTGVSQNPRHKITKRGQNVTFRCDPISEHNRLYWYRQTLGQGPEFLTYFQNEAQLEKSRLLSDRFSAERPKGSFSTLEIQRTEQGDSAMYLCASSLGESSYEQYFGPGTRLTVT.

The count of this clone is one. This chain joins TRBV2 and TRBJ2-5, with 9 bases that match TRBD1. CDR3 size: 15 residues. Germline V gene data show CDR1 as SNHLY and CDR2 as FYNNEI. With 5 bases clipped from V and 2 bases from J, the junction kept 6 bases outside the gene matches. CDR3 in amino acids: CASSPGQGRQETQYF. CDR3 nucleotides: TGTGCCAGCAGTCCGGGACAGGGCCGTCAAGAGACCCAGTACTTC.

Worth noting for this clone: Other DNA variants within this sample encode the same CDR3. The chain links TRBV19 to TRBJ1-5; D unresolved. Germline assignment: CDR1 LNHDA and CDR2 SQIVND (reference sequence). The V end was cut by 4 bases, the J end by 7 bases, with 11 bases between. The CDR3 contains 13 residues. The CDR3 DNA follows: TGTGCCAGTAGTAGCCCCCAGCGACAGCCCCAGCATTTT. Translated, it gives CASSSPQRQPQHF.

The CDR3 DNA is TGTGCCAGCAGCCCCGACAGGGACACCGGGGAGCTGTTTTTT. This codes for CASSPDRDTGELFF. The gene calls are TRBV7-9 and TRBJ2-2; 7 bases are shared with TRBD1. Germline-derived CDR1 and CDR2 are SEHNR and FQNEAQ (reference sequence). The CDR3 contains 14 residues. The V segment lost 5 bases and the J segment 3 bases; nucleotides outside the gene matches: 3.

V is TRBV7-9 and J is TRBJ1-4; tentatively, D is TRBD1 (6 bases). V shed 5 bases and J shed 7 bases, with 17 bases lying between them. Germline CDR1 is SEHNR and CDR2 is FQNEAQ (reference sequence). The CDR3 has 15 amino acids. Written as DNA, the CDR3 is TGTGCCAGCAGCCGTCCTGGAGGGACAAGTGAAAAACTGTTTTTT. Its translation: CASSRPGGTSEKLFF.

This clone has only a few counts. The CDR3 loop is CASSPLAGAYTGELFF. DNA for the CDR3: TGTGCCAGCAGCCCCCTGGCGGGGGCCTACACCGGGGAGCTGTTTTTT. V and J are TRBV11-1 and TRBJ2-2; a weak D match, TRBD2 (7 bases). The germline CDR1 and CDR2 sequences are SGHAT and FQDESV (reference sequence). The CDR3 is 16 residues long. The ends were cut back, 5 bases at V and 3 bases at J, with 16 bases in the middle.

This chain's CDR3 is CASSFPAGGWSKNIQYF. CDR3 sequence (DNA): TGTGCCAGCAGTTTTCCTGCAGGGGGCTGGTCCAAAAACATTCAGTACTTC. This chain connects TRBV28 to TRBJ2-4, with 8 nucleotides matching TRBD1. In germline, CDR1 is MDHEN, CDR2 SYDVKM. This CDR3 has 17 residues. The trim removed 3 bases at V and 2 bases at J, leaving 9 bases unmatched.

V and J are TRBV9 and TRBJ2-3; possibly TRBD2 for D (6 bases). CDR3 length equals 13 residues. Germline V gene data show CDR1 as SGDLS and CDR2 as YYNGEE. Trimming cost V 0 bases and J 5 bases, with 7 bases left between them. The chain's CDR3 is CASSVARGDTQYF. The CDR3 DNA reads TGTGCCAGCAGCGTAGCGCGGGGAGATACGCAGTATTTT.

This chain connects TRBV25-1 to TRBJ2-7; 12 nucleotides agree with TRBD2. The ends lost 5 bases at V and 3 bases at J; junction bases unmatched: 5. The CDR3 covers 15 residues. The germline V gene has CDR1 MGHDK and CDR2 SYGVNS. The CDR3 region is CASSRLTSGSYEQYF. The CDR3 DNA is TGTGCCAGCAGTAGATTGACTAGCGGGAGCTACGAGCAGTACTTC.

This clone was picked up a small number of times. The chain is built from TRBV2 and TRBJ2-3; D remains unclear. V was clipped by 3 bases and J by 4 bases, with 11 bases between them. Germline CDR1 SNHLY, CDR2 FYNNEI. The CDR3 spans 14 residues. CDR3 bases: TGTGCCAGCAGTGAGGTCCGCGGATCAGATACGCAGTATTTT. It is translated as CASSEVRGSDTQYF.

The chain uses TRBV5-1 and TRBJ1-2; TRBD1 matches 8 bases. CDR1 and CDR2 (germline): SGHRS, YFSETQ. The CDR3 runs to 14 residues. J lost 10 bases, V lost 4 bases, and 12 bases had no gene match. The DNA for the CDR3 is TGCGCCAGCAGCCCCAGAGGACAGGGTGAACACTACACCTTC. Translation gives CASSPRGQGEHYTF.

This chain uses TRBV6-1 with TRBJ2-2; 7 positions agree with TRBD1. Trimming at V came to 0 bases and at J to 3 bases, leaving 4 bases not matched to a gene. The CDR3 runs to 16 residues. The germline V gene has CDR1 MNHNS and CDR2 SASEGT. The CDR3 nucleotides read TGTGCCAGCAGTGAAGCGTTGGGGACAGACACCGGGGAGCTGTTTTTT. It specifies CASSEALGTDTGELFF.

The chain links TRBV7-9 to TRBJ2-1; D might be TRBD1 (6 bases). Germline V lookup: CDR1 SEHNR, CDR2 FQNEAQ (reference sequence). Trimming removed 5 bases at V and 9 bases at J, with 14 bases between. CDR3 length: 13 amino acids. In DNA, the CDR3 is TGTGCCAGCAGCCTCAGGGGTTCGGGTGAGCAGTTCTTC. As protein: CASSLRGSGEQFF.

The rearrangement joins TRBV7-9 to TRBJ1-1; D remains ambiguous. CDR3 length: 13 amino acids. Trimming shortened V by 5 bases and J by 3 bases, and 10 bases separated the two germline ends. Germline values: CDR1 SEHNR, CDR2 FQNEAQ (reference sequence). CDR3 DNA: TGTGCCAGCAGCGCCCTCGGGGACACTGAAGCTTTCTTT. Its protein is CASSALGDTEAFF.

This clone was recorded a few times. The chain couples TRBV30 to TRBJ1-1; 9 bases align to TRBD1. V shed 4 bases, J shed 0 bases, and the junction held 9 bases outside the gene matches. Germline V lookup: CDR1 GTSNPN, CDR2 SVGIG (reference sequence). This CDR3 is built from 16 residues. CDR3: CAWMDRGLPLNTEAFF. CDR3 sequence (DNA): TGTGCCTGGATGGACAGGGGTTTGCCTTTGAACACTGAAGCTTTCTTT.

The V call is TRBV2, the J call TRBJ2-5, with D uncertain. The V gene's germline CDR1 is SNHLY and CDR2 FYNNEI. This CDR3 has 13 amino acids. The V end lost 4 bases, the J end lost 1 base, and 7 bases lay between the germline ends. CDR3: CASSGQIQETQYF. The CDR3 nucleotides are TGTGCCAGCAGTGGCCAGATCCAAGAGACCCAGTACTTC. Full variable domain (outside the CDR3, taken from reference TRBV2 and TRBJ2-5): EPEVTQTPSHQVTQMGQEVILRCVPISNHLYFYWYRQILGQKVEFLVSFYNNEISEKSEIFDDQFSVERPDGSNFTLKIRSTKLEDSAMYFCASSGQIQETQYFGPGTRLLVL.

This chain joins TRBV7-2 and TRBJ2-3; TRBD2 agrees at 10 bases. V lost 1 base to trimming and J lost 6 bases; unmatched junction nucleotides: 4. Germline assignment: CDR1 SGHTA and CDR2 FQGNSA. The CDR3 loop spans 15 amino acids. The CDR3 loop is CASSLEAGGVDTQYF. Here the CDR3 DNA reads TGTGCCAGCAGCTTAGAAGCGGGAGGGGTGGATACGCAGTATTTT.

The chain's CDR3 is CASSEVTGGEAEAFF. The CDR3, as DNA: TGTGCCAGCAGTGAAGTTACAGGGGGAGAAGCTGAAGCTTTCTTT. The rearrangement links TRBV6-1 to TRBJ1-1; 8 bases fit TRBD1. Germline trimming cut 1 base from V and 6 bases from J; bases unmatched to any gene: 7. Germline V gives CDR1 MNHNS, CDR2 SASEGT. The CDR3 covers 15 residues.

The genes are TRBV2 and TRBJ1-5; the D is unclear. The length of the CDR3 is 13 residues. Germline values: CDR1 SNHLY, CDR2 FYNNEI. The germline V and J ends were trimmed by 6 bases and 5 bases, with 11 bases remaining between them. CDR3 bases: TGTGCCAGCAGGCAGGAGGTCGATCAGCCCCAGCATTTT. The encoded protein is CASRQEVDQPQHF.

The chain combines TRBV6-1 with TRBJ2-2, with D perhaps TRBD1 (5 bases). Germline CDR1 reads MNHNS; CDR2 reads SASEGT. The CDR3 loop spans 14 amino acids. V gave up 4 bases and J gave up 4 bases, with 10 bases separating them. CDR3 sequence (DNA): TGTGCCAGCAGTGTAGGGGCAAGCACCGGGGAGCTGTTTTTT. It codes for CASSVGASTGELFF.

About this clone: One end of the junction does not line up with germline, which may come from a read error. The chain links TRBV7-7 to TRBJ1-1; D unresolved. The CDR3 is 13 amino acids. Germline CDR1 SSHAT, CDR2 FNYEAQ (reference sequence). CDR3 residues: CASSLERNTEAFF. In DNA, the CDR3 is TGTGCTAGCAGCTTAGAGAGGAACACTGAAGCTTTCTTT.

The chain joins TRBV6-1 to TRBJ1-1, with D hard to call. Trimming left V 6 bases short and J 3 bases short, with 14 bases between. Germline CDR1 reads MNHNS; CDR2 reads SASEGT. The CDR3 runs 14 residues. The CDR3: CASRAETLDTEAFF. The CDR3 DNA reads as TGTGCCAGCAGGGCGGAGACACTGGACACTGAAGCTTTCTTT.

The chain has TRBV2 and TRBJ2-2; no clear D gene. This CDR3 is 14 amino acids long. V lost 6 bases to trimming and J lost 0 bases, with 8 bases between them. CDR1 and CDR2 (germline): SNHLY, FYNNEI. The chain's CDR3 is CASRERANTGELFF. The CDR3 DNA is TGTGCCAGCAGGGAAAGAGCGAACACCGGGGAGCTGTTTTTT.

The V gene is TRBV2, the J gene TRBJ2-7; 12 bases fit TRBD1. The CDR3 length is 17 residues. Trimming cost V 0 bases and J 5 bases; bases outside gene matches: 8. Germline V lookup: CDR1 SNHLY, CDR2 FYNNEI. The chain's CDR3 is CASSEATPGTGGNEQYF. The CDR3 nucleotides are TGTGCCAGCAGTGAAGCTACCCCAGGGACAGGGGGCAACGAGCAGTACTTC.

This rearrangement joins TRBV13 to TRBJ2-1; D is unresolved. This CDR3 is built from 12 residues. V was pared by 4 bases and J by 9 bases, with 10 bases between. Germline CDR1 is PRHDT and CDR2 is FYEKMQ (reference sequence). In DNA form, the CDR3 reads TGTGCCAGCAGCTCCCTCGGTGGTGAGCAGTTCTTC. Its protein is CASSSLGGEQFF.

The CDR3, as DNA: TGTGCCAGTGGAAGTCAGGATCCCTCCTATAATTCACCCCTCCACTTT. It specifies CASGSQDPSYNSPLHF. This chain connects TRBV2 to TRBJ1-6; no clear D. Germline CDR1 SNHLY, CDR2 FYNNEI. The CDR3 spans 16 residues. The V and J ends lost 9 bases and 0 bases respectively, with 15 bases between them. The full variable domain, with the rest looked up from reference TRBV2 and TRBJ1-6, is EPEVTQTPSHQVTQMGQEVILRCVPISNHLYFYWYRQILGQKVEFLVSFYNNEISEKSEIFDDQFSVERPDGSNFTLKIRSTKLEDSAMYFCASGSQDPSYNSPLHFGNGTRLTVT.

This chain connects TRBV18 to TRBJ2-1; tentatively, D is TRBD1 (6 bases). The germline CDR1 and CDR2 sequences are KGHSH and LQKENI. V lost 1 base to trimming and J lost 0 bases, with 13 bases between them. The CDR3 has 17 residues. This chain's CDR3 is CASSPLGGMSSYNEQFF. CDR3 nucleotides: TGTGCCAGCTCACCACTTGGGGGCATGAGCTCCTACAATGAGCAGTTCTTC.

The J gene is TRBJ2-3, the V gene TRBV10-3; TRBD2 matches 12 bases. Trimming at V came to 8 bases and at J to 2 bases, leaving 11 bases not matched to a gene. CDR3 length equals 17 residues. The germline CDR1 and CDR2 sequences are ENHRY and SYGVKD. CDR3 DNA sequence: TGTGCCATCGGCACGACTAGCGGGGGCGCCTCCACAGATACGCAGTATTTT. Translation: CAIGTTSGGASTDTQYF.

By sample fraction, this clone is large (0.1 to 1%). The CDR3 sequence: CASSPGLAEQYF. CDR3 sequence (DNA): TGTGCCAGCAGCCCGGGACTAGCGGAGCAGTACTTC. This chain connects TRBV7-8 to TRBJ2-7, with 10 bases matching TRBD2. J gave up 7 bases and V 5 bases, and 2 bases lay outside the gene matches. The CDR3 has 12 amino acids. Germline-derived CDR1 and CDR2 are SGHVS and FQNEAQ.